This T cell receptor (beta chain) emerged from a study of cytomegalovirus exposure and HLA in healthy donors. In the study overall: Sequencing of approximately 190 million T cells in an earlier analysis found some 100 million unique TCR beta sequences. Study conclusions and caveats: Many donors shared some public TCRs, even though most TCR sequences were rare. TCR beta sequences numbering some 17,000 were associated with HLA alleles at 0.05 false discovery rate in a later analysis.

With 60 Vbeta and 13 Jbeta primers, the PCR was carried out. Per the original data handling: Later, an analysis found approximately 80 million unique TCR beta chains, and some 10 million of these were shared. Clones were read by immunoSEQ multiplex PCR, and TCRdb kept only the in-frame ones, dropping some. V, J and clone size reflect that table, while D and trimming were determined from the DNA. The table lists 100,000 to 150,000 clones, 70% to 80% of them singletons. Germline CDR1 reads SGHRS; CDR2 reads YFSETQ. This CDR3 contains 16 residues. Trimming removed 3 bases from V and 3 bases from J; junction bases left unmatched: 6. Regarding this clone: Its antigen is unknown.

The chain has TRBV5-1 and TRBJ2-2, with 9 bases lining up with TRBD1. The specimen was PBMCs. This sequence originates from a man aged 50-59 years in good health and CMV-seronegative. The CDR3 region has the DNA TGCGCCAGCAGCTGGACAGGGGACTTTGACACCGGGGAGCTGTTTTTT. It is translated as CASSWTGDFDTGELFF.